This T cell receptor beta chain comes out of a study of prognosis after radiotherapy for stage I lung cancer. On the study more broadly: Median age was about 69 years (roughly 53 to 90) among around 13 men and about six women.

This clonotype was seen many times. The CDR3 runs 13 residues. The V segment lost 5 bases and the J segment 6 bases; nucleotides outside the gene matches: 8. The germline CDR1 and CDR2 sequences are DFQATT and SNEGSKA (reference sequence). The authors amplified TCR beta CDR3 from genomic DNA using two-round multiplex PCR. TRBV and TRBJ genes each had their own specific primers in first-round PCR. TCRdb reprocessed the multiplex PCR reads via MiXCR and lists one record per CDR3 protein. The sample holds nearly 35,000 distinct CDR3 sequences, around a third seen once. Specimen: PBMCs, collected before or after stereotactic body radiation therapy (not recorded which). The chain has TRBV20-1 and TRBJ2-7; 9 bases are shared with TRBD1. This TCR came from a donor over 45 with non-small cell lung cancer. The DNA for the CDR3 is TGCAGTGCTCAAGCCGGGACAGGGCTCGAGCAGTACTTC. Translating gives CSAQAGTGLEQYF.